A selection of T cell receptor beta chains follows, all from one sample in a study of blood T cell repertoires in COVID-19. Data came from immunoSEQ multiplex PCR; TCRdb stores just in-frame clones and leaves some out. Of around 300,000 clones detected, about 87% appear once; the ten largest clones hold 5% to 6%. Sequencing was performed on PBMCs or T cells enriched from blood (not recorded which). Receptors were obtained from a man under 40 who had recovered from COVID-19. Each CDR3 is given with its conserved first and last residue. The order of the fields is CDR3 protein, CDR3 DNA, J gene, D gene, V gene, clone size. A D gene is named only where the DNA matches it firmly. Some rows mark clone size as missing; the rest say once, few, many or name a class of expanded clone.

CDR3aa: CASRIGVTQETQYF
CDR3nt: TGTGCCAGCAGGATCGGGGTGACCCAAGAGACCCAGTACTTC
j_gene: TRBJ2-5
d_gene: .
v_gene: TRBV27
abundance: .

CDR3aa: CAIGRQGLEQYF
CDR3nt: TGTGCCATAGGTCGACAGGGGCTCGAGCAGTACTTC
j_gene: TRBJ2-7
d_gene: TRBD1
v_gene: TRBV10-3
abundance: .

CDR3aa: CASSPRGGFAYEQYF
CDR3nt: TGTGCCAGCAGTCCCCGTGGTGGTTTTGCGTACGAGCAGTACTTC
j_gene: TRBJ2-7
d_gene: .
v_gene: TRBV28
abundance: .

CDR3aa: CASSEQGAGYGYTF
CDR3nt: TGTGCCAGCAGCGAACAGGGGGCAGGCTATGGCTACACCTTC
j_gene: TRBJ1-2
d_gene: TRBD1
v_gene: TRBV9
abundance: .

CDR3aa: CASTSFGRDSPLHF
CDR3nt: TGTGCCAGTACCTCTTTCGGGCGGGATTCACCCCTCCACTTT
j_gene: TRBJ1-6
d_gene: .
v_gene: TRBV19
abundance: .

CDR3aa: CASTKRGQGIVVTDTQYF
CDR3nt: TGTGCCAGTACCAAAAGGGGACAGGGGATTGTGGTCACAGATACGCAGTATTTT
j_gene: TRBJ2-3
d_gene: TRBD1
v_gene: TRBV19
abundance: .

CDR3aa: CAISESQGTNEKLFF
CDR3nt: TGTGCCATCAGTGAGTCCCAGGGGACTAATGAAAAACTGTTTTTT
j_gene: TRBJ1-4
d_gene: .
v_gene: TRBV10-3
abundance: .

CDR3aa: CASTQYLAGGDTQYF
CDR3nt: TGTGCCAGCACCCAGTACCTAGCGGGGGGGGATACGCAGTATTTT
j_gene: TRBJ2-3
d_gene: TRBD2
v_gene: TRBV7-2
abundance: once

CDR3aa: CASTLTNQGSPLHF
CDR3nt: TGTGCCAGCACTTTGACCAATCAGGGATCACCCCTCCACTTT
j_gene: TRBJ1-6
d_gene: .
v_gene: TRBV6-5
abundance: .

CDR3aa: CASSLGRPTYYGYTF
CDR3nt: TGTGCCAGCAGTTTAGGTCGTCCAACTTACTATGGCTACACCTTC
j_gene: TRBJ1-2
d_gene: .
v_gene: TRBV28
abundance: .

CDR3aa: CASSLEVTTANGYTF
CDR3nt: TGTGCCAGCAGCTTAGAAGTCACGACAGCCAATGGCTACACCTTC
j_gene: TRBJ1-2
d_gene: .
v_gene: TRBV7-2
abundance: .

CDR3aa: CASSEARGAPSYEQYF
CDR3nt: TGTGCCAGCAGTGAGGCGCGGGGGGCCCCCTCCTACGAGCAGTACTTC
j_gene: TRBJ2-7
d_gene: TRBD2
v_gene: TRBV2
abundance: .

CDR3aa: CASSFQIERQGLEQFF
CDR3nt: TGTGCCAGCAGCTTCCAGATCGAGCGACAGGGGTTGGAGCAGTTCTTC
j_gene: TRBJ2-1
d_gene: TRBD1
v_gene: TRBV7-8
abundance: .

CDR3aa: CASSSLDTQYF
CDR3nt: TGCGCCAGCAGCTCTTTAGATACGCAGTATTTT
j_gene: TRBJ2-3
d_gene: .
v_gene: TRBV5-1
abundance: once

CDR3aa: CASSFLQGILNTEAFF
CDR3nt: TGTGCCAGCAGTTTCTTGCAGGGGATCTTGAACACTGAAGCTTTCTTT
j_gene: TRBJ1-1
d_gene: .
v_gene: TRBV28
abundance: .

CDR3aa: CASSYSAGMADTQYF
CDR3nt: TGTGCCAGCAGTTACTCGGCAGGGATGGCAGATACGCAGTATTTT
j_gene: TRBJ2-3
d_gene: .
v_gene: TRBV6-5
abundance: .